This T cell receptor (beta chain) was captured in a study of chemoradiotherapy in HPV16-positive cancers. Overall study findings and caveats: Functional assays defining HPV-specific T cells used only a couple of HPV16-positive patients.

The V segment lost 1 base and the J segment 4 bases; nucleotides outside the gene matches: 4. Germline V gene lookup returns CDR1 SGDLS and CDR2 YYNGEE. The CDR3 length is 15 residues. Note on this clone: Its specificity is unknown.

TCRdb's copy holds only in-frame clones and misses some; the assay was immunoSEQ multiplex PCR. The repertoire has about 66,000 clones, 88% of them found once; the top ten carry 3.5% to 4.5%. The sequencing here drew on blood, taken from a patient who underwent chemoradiotherapy. This chain links TRBV9 with TRBJ2-3, with 9 bases aligning to TRBD1. This clonotype was obtained from a human donor with HPV-associated anogenital cancer. This CDR3 reads CASSVRTGGPDTQYF. Here the CDR3 DNA reads TGTGCCAGCAGCGTACGAACAGGGGGCCCAGATACGCAGTATTTT.